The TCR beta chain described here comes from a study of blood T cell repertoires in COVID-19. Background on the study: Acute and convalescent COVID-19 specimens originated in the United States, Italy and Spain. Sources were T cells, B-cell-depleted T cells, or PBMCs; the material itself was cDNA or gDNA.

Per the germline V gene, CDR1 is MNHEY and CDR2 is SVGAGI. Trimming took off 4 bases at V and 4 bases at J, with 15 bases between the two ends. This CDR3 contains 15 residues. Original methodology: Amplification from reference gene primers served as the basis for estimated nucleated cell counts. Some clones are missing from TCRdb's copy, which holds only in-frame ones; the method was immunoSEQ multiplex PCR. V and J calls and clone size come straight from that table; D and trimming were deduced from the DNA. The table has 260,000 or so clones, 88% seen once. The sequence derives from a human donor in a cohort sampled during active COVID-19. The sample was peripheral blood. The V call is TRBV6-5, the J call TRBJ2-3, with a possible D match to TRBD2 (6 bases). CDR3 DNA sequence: TGTGCCAGCAGTTCGGAGGGAAGGGTGGCAGATACGCAGTATTTT. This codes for CASSSEGRVADTQYF.